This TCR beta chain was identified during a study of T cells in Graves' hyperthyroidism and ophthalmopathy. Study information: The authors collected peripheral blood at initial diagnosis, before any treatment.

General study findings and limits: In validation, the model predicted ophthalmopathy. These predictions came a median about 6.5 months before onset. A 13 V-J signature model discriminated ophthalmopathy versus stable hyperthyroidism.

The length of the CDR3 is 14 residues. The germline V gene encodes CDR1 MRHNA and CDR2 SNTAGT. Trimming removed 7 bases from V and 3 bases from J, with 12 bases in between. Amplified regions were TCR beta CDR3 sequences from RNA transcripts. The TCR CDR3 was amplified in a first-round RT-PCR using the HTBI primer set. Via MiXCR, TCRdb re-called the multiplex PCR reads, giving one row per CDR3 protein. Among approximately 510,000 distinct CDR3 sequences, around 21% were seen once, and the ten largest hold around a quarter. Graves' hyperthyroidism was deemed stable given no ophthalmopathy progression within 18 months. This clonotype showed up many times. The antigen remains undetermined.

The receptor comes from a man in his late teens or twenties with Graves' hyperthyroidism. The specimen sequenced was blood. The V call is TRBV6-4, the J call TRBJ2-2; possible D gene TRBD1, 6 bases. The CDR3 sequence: CASKQGVDTGELFF. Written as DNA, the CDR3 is TGTGCCAGCAAACAGGGAGTAGACACCGGGGAGCTGTTTTTT.